This TCR beta chain was sequenced during a study of shared clonotypes between healthy human individuals. The CDR3 has 12 amino acids. The germline V gene has CDR1 SQVTM and CDR2 ANQGSEA. Deletions cut 0 bases from V and 5 bases from J, with 7 bases between. Replicate PCRs for unsorted PBMC used about 330 ng DNA (approximately 33,000 T cell genomes). Unsorted PBMC DNA was run through sequencing on ten immunoSEQ deep assay plates. The repertoire was sequenced with immunoSEQ multiplex PCR; TCRdb's copy has only in-frame clones and lacks some. This sample yields around 510,000 clones, of which roughly 79% are seen a single time; around 12% belongs to the top ten.

The sequencing input was PBMCs. This receptor was taken from a woman aged 40 to 50 in good health. Some clones in this sample may be carry-over from other donors' samples. This chain uses TRBV29-1 with TRBJ1-2; D remains ambiguous. CDR3 coding DNA: TGCAGCGTTGAAGATGAGGTGTATGGCTACACCTTC. It specifies CSVEDEVYGYTF.